This T cell receptor (beta chain) was observed in a study of blood T cell repertoires in COVID-19. In this sample, this clone turned up once. V shed 4 bases and J 3 bases; nucleotides not matched to a gene: 13. The CDR3 loop spans 18 amino acids. Germline values: CDR1 SGDLS, CDR2 YYNGEE. The assay was immunoSEQ multiplex PCR, and TCRdb's table has in-frame clones only and misses some. The sample consists of over 200,000 clones, around four fifths of them appearing once. The genes are TRBV9 and TRBJ2-3, with 11 bases fitting TRBD1. Sequencing used peripheral blood. This TCR derives from a woman older than 75 with active or convalescent COVID-19. The CDR3, as DNA: TGTGCCAGCAGCAAGGGACAGGGGGGAAATAGCGGGACAGATACGCAGTATTTT. Translating gives CASSKGQGGNSGTDTQYF. The full variable domain, its missing parts supplied by reference TRBV9 and TRBJ2-3, is DSGVTQTPKHLITATGQRVTLRCSPRSGDLSVYWYQQSLDQGLQFLIQYYNGEERAKGNILERFSAQQFPDLHSELNLSSLELGDSALYFCASSKGQGGNSGTDTQYFGPGTRLTVL.